The present entry profiles one T cell receptor (beta chain) with its context. Antigen: not known. This specimen belongs to a study of cytomegalovirus exposure and HLA in healthy donors. For the study at large: The Caucasian-associated ancestry cluster held under 90% of some 420 genotyped donors. General study results and limits: The listing of roughly 160 TCR beta chains classed them as cytomegalovirus-associated. An Asian-associated ancestry cluster reportedly showed fewer N-insertions than the approximately 700-donor mean in a later analysis.

CDR1 and CDR2 (germline): SNHLY, FYNNEI. This CDR3 spans 12 amino acids. V lost 8 bases, J lost 4 bases, and 11 bases lay in between. In the PCR, 60 Vbeta and 13 Jbeta primers were used. Generated by immunoSEQ multiplex PCR, the TCRdb table keeps only in-frame clones and is missing some. In the table there are roughly 150,000 clones, 76% of which are singletons. The clonotype originates from a male donor in good health and CMV-seronegative. Input material: PBMCs. The chain employs TRBV2 and TRBJ2-5, with D possibly being TRBD1 (6 bases). Here the CDR3 reads CASGQWVETQYF. CDR3 bases: TGTGCCAGCGGACAGTGGGTAGAGACCCAGTACTTC.